The 6 T cell receptor beta chains given below trace back to one sample, sequenced in a study of tumor-infiltrating lymphocytes in oesophageal squamous cell carcinoma (dated by TCRdb to 2016 to 2017). Library generation was performed with PCR. The run used an Illumina HiSeq 2000. The raw public reads went through TCRdb reprocessing: fastp at Q25, MiXCR clone calling, in-frame beta chains kept. Identical CDR3 proteins give one entry, which carries the most common genes and DNA. The sample data list some 10,000 distinct CDR3 sequences, and roughly 60% of these were observed just once. The top ten constitute about 30% of the sample. Sequencing was done on a sample of esophageal tumor tissue. The origin of the receptors is a male donor with esophageal squamous cell carcinoma.

The rearrangement joins TRBV7-9 to TRBJ2-1; no clear D. The length of the CDR3 is 14 residues. V was shortened by 1 base and J by 6 bases, with 10 bases between the two germline ends. Germline CDR1 and CDR2: SEHNR and FQNEAQ (reference sequence). CDR3 DNA sequence: TGTGCCAGCAGCTTAGATCGGCCGGGCAATGAGCAGTTCTTC. Its protein product is CASSLDRPGNEQFF.

As to this clonotype: One end of the junction varies from germline; a read error may be responsible. The V gene is TRBV7-8, the J gene TRBJ2-1; either TRBD1 or TRBD2 may supply D (5 bases each). The germline V gene encodes CDR1 SGHVS and CDR2 FQNEAQ. The CDR3 contains 13 residues. CDR3 region: CASSPRDGSPLHF. The CDR3 DNA follows: TGTGCCAGCAGCCCCCGGGACGGCTCACCCCTCCACTTC.

The rearrangement links TRBV5-1 to TRBJ2-2, with no clear D. This CDR3 has 14 residues. Trimming shortened V by 4 bases and J by 5 bases, and 12 bases separated the two germline ends. Germline loops: CDR1 SGHRS, CDR2 YFSETQ. This chain's CDR3 is CASSVGISTGELFF. CDR3 DNA sequence: TGCGCCAGCAGCGTGGGGATATCTACCGGGGAGCTGTTTTTT.

This clonotype has a handful of counts. The rearrangement links TRBV12-3 or TRBV12-4 to TRBJ2-1, with 9 positions matching TRBD1. The CDR3 is made up of 14 amino acids. The junction had 6 bases not matched to a gene; V was cut back by 7 bases and J by 5 bases. For the CDR3, the DNA is TGTGCCAGCACCTGGACAGGGGCGGACAATGAGCAGTTCTTC. This gives the protein CASTWTGADNEQFF.

The chain is built from TRBV6-2 or TRBV6-3 and TRBJ2-2, with 13 nucleotides matching TRBD2. The CDR3 covers 17 residues. V was clipped by 5 bases and J by 0 bases; unmatched bases: 3. CDR1 and CDR2 (germline): MNHEY, SVGEGT. The CDR3 sequence: CASSGTSGDPNTGELFF. CDR3 sequence (DNA): TGTGCCAGCAGTGGGACTAGCGGGGATCCGAACACCGGGGAGCTGTTTTTT.

The chain carries TRBV7-4 and TRBJ2-3, with a tentative D call TRBD2 (6 bases). The DNA end favors TRBJ2-5, so the J call may be wrong. The germline gives CDR1 SGHVT, CDR2 SQSDAQ. This CDR3 spans 14 amino acids. The CDR3: CASSLAGEVETQYF. The CDR3 DNA reads TGTGCCAGCAGCTTAGCGGGGGAGGTAGAGACCCAGTACTTC.